The next 7 T cell receptor beta chains were all read from a single sample in a study of T cell responses to AZD1222 COVID-19 vaccine. This table comes from immunoSEQ multiplex PCR, and its TCRdb copy is limited to in-frame clones, with some not included. This table has 130,000 to 150,000 clones, around 90% appearing once. The specimen comprised peripheral blood, sampled on day 0 of AZD1222 vaccination. The receptors shown here come from an adult in good health.

The gene calls are TRBV18 and TRBJ2-7; maybe TRBD1 (6 bases). The germline V gene has CDR1 KGHSH and CDR2 LQKENI. This CDR3 spans 14 amino acids. The V gene lost 3 bases and the J gene lost 3 bases, with 12 bases spanning the gap. Here the CDR3 reads CASSPRQDGYEQYF. DNA of the CDR3: TGTGCCAGCTCACCCCGACAGGACGGCTACGAGCAGTACTTC.

The J gene is TRBJ1-1, the V gene TRBV11-3, with 9 bases fitting TRBD1. Germline V gene lookup returns CDR1 SGHNT and CDR2 YENEEA. V was pared by 1 base and J by 3 bases, with 12 bases of the junction left unmatched. The CDR3 spans 18 residues. CDR3 region: CASSLATWRDRVHTEAFF. The CDR3 region has the DNA TGTGCCAGCAGCTTAGCTACCTGGAGGGACAGGGTACACACTGAAGCTTTCTTT.

In the case of this clone: One end of the junction does not line up with germline, which may come from a read error. This chain links TRBV4-3 with TRBJ2-7; TRBD2 matches 8 bases. Germline lookup yields CDR1 LGHNA and CDR2 YSLEER. The CDR3 spans 13 residues. The CDR3 loop is CASSRTSSHEQYF. In DNA, the CDR3 is TGCGCCAGCAGCCGGACTAGCTCCCACGAGCAGTACTTC.

The chain has TRBV11-2 and TRBJ2-1; 9 nucleotides agree with TRBD2. Per the germline V gene, CDR1 is SGHAT and CDR2 is FQNNGV. V trimming: 1 base; J trimming: 12 bases; junction bases outside the gene matches: 13. This CDR3 has 16 amino acids. The CDR3 sequence is CASSLAGLAGSGGQFF. CDR3 coding DNA: TGTGCCAGCAGCTTAGCAGGTCTAGCGGGGTCCGGGGGGCAGTTCTTC. The variable domain in full, with the rest retrieved from reference TRBV11-2 and TRBJ2-1, is EAGVAQSPRYKIIEKRQSVAFWCNPISGHATLYWYQQILGQGPKLLIQFQNNGVVDDSQLPKDRFSAERLKGVDSTLKIQPAKLEDSAVYLCASSLAGLAGSGGQFFGPGTRLTVL.

The rearrangement links TRBV28 to TRBJ1-2, with D maybe TRBD1 (5 bases). The germline V gene encodes CDR1 MDHEN and CDR2 SYDVKM. The CDR3 has 14 residues. V lost 6 bases and J lost 5, with 16 bases in between. The CDR3 reads CASRAGTENYGYTF. The DNA for the CDR3 is TGTGCCAGCAGAGCCGGGACCGAGAATTATGGCTACACCTTC.

This clone was detected a few times. The genes are TRBV7-9 and TRBJ2-7, with 9 bases lining up with TRBD1. From germline, CDR1 is SEHNR and CDR2 FQNEAQ (reference sequence). J lost 4 bases, V lost 4 bases, and 8 bases had no gene match. The CDR3 contains 15 residues. CDR3: CASSSSRDRAYEQYF. As DNA, the CDR3 is TGTGCCAGCAGCTCGTCCCGGGACAGGGCTTACGAGCAGTACTTC.

The rearrangement links TRBV6-5 to TRBJ1-3, with D hard to call. The CDR3 covers 11 residues. V was cut by 6 bases and J by 12 bases, with 12 bases left in between. Germline CDR1 reads MNHEY; CDR2 reads SVGAGI. CDR3 DNA sequence: TGTGCCAGCAGATTATACGATGACATATATTTT. It is translated as CASRLYDDIYF.